The 7 T cell receptor beta chains listed next were all sequenced from one sample in a study of T cells after yellow fever vaccination. TCRdb passed the 5' RACE reads through MiXCR, listing each CDR3 protein once. This table has some 110,000 distinct CDR3 sequences, about 7.2% appearing once. This specimen was CD4+ T cells sorted from PBMCs, taken about 41 days after the first yellow fever vaccination. Receptors originate from a man between 18 and 35 years old who received the YFV17D yellow fever vaccine.

The sample holds many counts of this clonotype. The chain couples TRBV5-1 to TRBJ2-1; no clear D gene. Per germline, CDR1 SGHRS and CDR2 YFSETQ. This CDR3 has 13 residues. V lost 4 bases to trimming and J lost 1 base, with 6 bases between them. CDR3 in amino acids: CASSPVSYNEQFF. CDR3 nucleotides: TGCGCCAGCAGCCCGGTATCCTACAATGAGCAGTTCTTC.

V usage is TRBV5-6 and J usage is TRBJ2-2; D unresolved. Germline V gene data show CDR1 as SGHDT and CDR2 as YYEEEE. V dropped 2 bases and J dropped 6 bases, with 8 bases sitting between them. CDR3 length: 13 residues. CDR3 bases: TGTGCCAGCAGCTTCGGAGCATCCGGGGAGCTGTTTTTT. Its translation: CASSFGASGELFF.

There are a few counts of this clonotype. A junction end diverges from the germline sequence, so it may reflect a read error. The chain employs TRBV20-1 and TRBJ2-6; tentatively, D is TRBD1 (6 bases). CDR1 and CDR2 (germline): DFQATT, SNEGSKA (reference sequence). CDR3 length equals 17 residues. In nucleotides, the CDR3 is TGCTGTGCTCTAGGGGCCCAGGGGTCCTCTGGGGCCAACGTCCTGACTTTC. Translating it yields CCALGAQGSSGANVLTF.

This clonotype was seen repeatedly, ten times or more. The chain combines TRBV2 with TRBJ2-1; 7 bases agree with TRBD2. Trimming removed 6 bases from V and 0 bases from J; junction bases left unmatched: 8. Germline-derived CDR1 and CDR2 are SNHLY and FYNNEI. There are 16 residues in the CDR3. CDR3 amino acids: CASSGGAGTSYNEQFF. In DNA, the CDR3 is TGTGCCAGCAGCGGGGGAGCGGGGACCTCCTACAATGAGCAGTTCTTC.

Worth noting for this clonotype: A much larger clone differs from this one at a single base, so this may be a read error. This chain links TRBV7-7 with TRBJ2-2, with 7 bases that match TRBD1. The CDR3 is 19 amino acids. Germline V gene sequence: CDR1 SSHAT, CDR2 FNYEAQ (reference sequence). The CDR3 coding sequence is TGTTCCAGCAGCGAGACTCCGACAGGGTCTCTCGTTTTGACCGGGGAGCTGTTTTTT. This encodes CSSSETPTGSLVLTGELFF.

This clonotype was picked up many times. The V and J genes are TRBV2 and TRBJ2-1, with 11 bases that match TRBD2. Germline V gives CDR1 SNHLY, CDR2 FYNNEI. This CDR3 comprises 15 residues. Losses at the gene ends were 5 bases for V and 6 bases for J; bases not matched to a gene: 6. CDR3 loop: CASSRLAGLLNEQFF. In DNA form, the CDR3 reads TGTGCCAGCAGTAGACTAGCGGGGCTACTCAATGAGCAGTTCTTC.

The table lists this clonotype with many counts. V usage is TRBV7-2 and J usage is TRBJ2-3; 7 bases match TRBD1. This CDR3 comprises 15 residues. CDR1 and CDR2 from the germline V gene are SGHTA and FQGNSA. J lost 6 bases, V lost 4 bases, and 10 bases had no gene match. CDR3 coding DNA: TGTGCCAGCAGCTGGACGGGTCCCAGGGGGGATACGCAGTATTTT. Its translation is CASSWTGPRGDTQYF.